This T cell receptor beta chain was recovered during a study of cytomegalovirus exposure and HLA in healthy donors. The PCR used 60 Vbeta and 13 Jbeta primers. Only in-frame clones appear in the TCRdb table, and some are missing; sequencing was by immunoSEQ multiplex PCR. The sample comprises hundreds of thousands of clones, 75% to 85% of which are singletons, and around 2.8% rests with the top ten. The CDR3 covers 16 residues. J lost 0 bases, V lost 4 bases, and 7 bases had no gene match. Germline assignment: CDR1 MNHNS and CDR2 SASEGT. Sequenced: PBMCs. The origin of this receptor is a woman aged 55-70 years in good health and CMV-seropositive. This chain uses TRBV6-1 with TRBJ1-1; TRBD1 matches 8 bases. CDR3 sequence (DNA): TGTGCCAGCAGTGGGGGACAGGCGAACATGAACACTGAAGCTTTCTTT. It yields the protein CASSGGQANMNTEAFF.